The sequence of this T cell receptor (beta chain) was determined in a study of T cells after yellow fever vaccination. Study summary: Where fractions had low cell numbers, libraries were prepared from them with the SMART-Seq v4 Ultra Low Input RNA kit. Overall study results and limits: Clonotype sharing between CD4 and CD8 compartments was small. Repertoires sorted by FACS could include abundant clonotypes that are contaminants from the bulk population.

This clonotype occurred many times. As yet, its antigen is unknown. Germline CDR1 MNHNS, CDR2 SASEGT. This CDR3 spans 14 amino acids. The ends were cut back, 8 bases at V and 5 bases at J, with 13 bases in the middle. MiXCR was run by TCRdb on the 5' RACE reads, yielding one entry per CDR3 protein. In the table there are 250,000 or so distinct CDR3 sequences, about 3.5% of which are singletons. The chain recombines TRBV6-1 with TRBJ1-6; D uncertain. Sequencing was performed on PBMCs, taken 15 days after the yellow fever booster vaccination. This clonotype was obtained from a man between 18 and 29 years old who received the YFV17D yellow fever vaccine. DNA of the CDR3: TGTGCCAGCCCTGGTAACGCCGATAATTCACCCCTCCACTTT. Its protein product is CASPGNADNSPLHF.